This T cell receptor (beta chain) was captured by sequencing in a study of identical twins. Findings of the study overall: Shared out-of-frame alpha sequences (those common to twins) showed excess low generation probability.

One entry per CDR3 protein, called by TCRdb with MiXCR from the 5' RACE reads. The sample carries hundreds of thousands of distinct CDR3 sequences, less than 25% recorded once. The V gene's germline CDR1 is SQVTM and CDR2 ANQGSEA. V was cut by 3 bases and J by 0 bases, with 3 bases left in between. This CDR3 is built from 12 residues. A note on this clonotype: What it binds is not known.

The same sample was also studied in work on T cells expressing NK-cell markers. That investigation notes: Of eight sequenced donors, seven were HCMV-seropositive and one HCMV-seronegative. For over 5 donors, the dominant NKG2C+ clonotypes made up about 1.0-7.5% of their CD8+ T cells. In four donors, these clonotypes also led the CD3+CD56-NKG2C+ fraction.

The receptor was derived from a woman aged 18-30 years in good health. The sample was CD4+ T cells sorted from blood. The chain couples TRBV29-1 to TRBJ2-4; D remains ambiguous. CDR3 residues: CSVDTAKNIQYF. The CDR3 DNA reads as TGCAGCGTTGACACAGCCAAAAACATTCAGTACTTC. Drawing the rest from reference TRBV29-1 and TRBJ2-4, the complete variable domain is SAVISQKPSRDICQRGTSLTIQCQVDSQVTMMFWYRQQPGQSLTLIATANQGSEATYESGFVIDKFPISRPNLTFSTLTVSNMSPEDSSIYLCSVDTAKNIQYFGAGTRLSVL.